The T cell receptor (beta chain) described here comes from a study of technical replicates of blood from a few donors. Here immunoSEQ multiplex PCR was the method, and the copy in TCRdb shows in-frame clones only, minus some. The sample carries 74,000 or so clones, 85% to 95% recorded once. The CDR3 is 14 residues long. Losses at the gene ends were 6 bases for V and 2 bases for J; bases not matched to a gene: 3. Per the germline V gene, CDR1 is MRHNA and CDR2 is SNTAGT. The sequence derives from a human donor in good health. The sequencing input was T cells isolated from PBMCs. The chain is built from TRBV6-4 and TRBJ2-3, with TRBD2 matching 9 bases. The CDR3 reads CASRAGGPTDTQYF. CDR3 coding DNA: TGTGCCAGCAGGGCGGGAGGGCCCACAGATACGCAGTATTTT.